This TCR beta chain was observed in a study of blood T cell repertoires in COVID-19. Study summary: The United States, Italy and Spain provided the acute and convalescent COVID-19 samples. PBMCs, B-cell-depleted T cells, or T cells provided the cDNA or gDNA that made up the material.

Participants came from some 23 US areas, aged about 18 to 95 years. Cohort 3 donors counted as recovered after two negative PCRs, clearance, or resolved symptoms. The data were produced by immunoSEQ multiplex PCR, yet TCRdb's version contains in-frame clones alone and is incomplete. Of a few hundred thousand clones detected, around 82% appear once; the ten largest clones hold about 3%. The V and J ends lost 5 bases and 9 bases, in that order; junction bases with no gene match: 9. This CDR3 region has 14 residues. Looked up from germline, CDR1 is MDHEN and CDR2 is SYDVKM. The sample comprised PBMCs or T cells enriched from blood (not recorded which). This chain joins TRBV28 and TRBJ1-5, with 8 bases matching TRBD1. The source of this sequence is a man between 50 and 59 years old who had recovered from COVID-19. For the CDR3, the DNA is TGTGCCAGCAGTGAACAGGGGGTAATCAGGCCCCAGCATTTT. Translation gives CASSEQGVIRPQHF.